Listed below are T cell receptor beta chains from one sample, sequenced in a study of blood T cell repertoires in COVID-19. Profiled with immunoSEQ multiplex PCR; TCRdb holds only in-frame clones, not every one. The data hold over 250,000 clones, with roughly 85% observed a single time. Sequencing used peripheral blood. These receptors were collected from a woman aged 70-85 years with acute or convalescent COVID-19. Both conserved end residues are part of each CDR3. Fields, in order: J gene, V gene, clone size, CDR3 length, D gene, CDR3 protein, CDR3 DNA. A D gene is named only where the DNA matches it firmly. Size is stated for part of the rows, as once, few or many counts, or as a class when the clone is expanded.

J: TRBJ2-1; V: TRBV6-1; size: -; length: 16; D: -; CDR3: CASSEARVLGGNEQFF; DNA: TGTGCCAGCAGTGAAGCGCGGGTGCTGGGAGGCAATGAGCAGTTCTTC
J: TRBJ2-5; V: TRBV5-6; size: -; length: 14; D: TRBD1; CDR3: CASSLVGQQETQYF; DNA: TGTGCCAGCAGCTTGGTGGGACAGCAAGAGACCCAGTACTTC
J: TRBJ2-5; V: TRBV7-9; size: -; length: 15; D: TRBD2; CDR3: CASSRSTGGKETQYF; DNA: TGTGCCAGCAGCCGATCAACGGGGGGAAAAGAGACCCAGTACTTC
J: TRBJ1-3; V: TRBV6-6; size: -; length: 14; D: -; CDR3: CASSPGGVGNTIYF; DNA: TGTGCCAGCAGCCCGGGGGGGGTTGGAAACACCATATATTTT
J: TRBJ2-5; V: TRBV18; size: -; length: 14; D: TRBD2; CDR3: CASSQGLAKETQYF; DNA: TGTGCCAGCTCACAGGGACTAGCGAAAGAGACCCAGTACTTC
J: TRBJ1-2; V: TRBV15; size: -; length: 14; D: -; CDR3: CATSRDRYNYGYTF; DNA: TGTGCCACCAGCAGAGACAGGTACAACTATGGCTACACCTTC
J: TRBJ1-1; V: TRBV6-6; size: -; length: 18; D: TRBD1; CDR3: CASSLPPGTVRVNTEAFF; DNA: TGTGCCAGCAGTCTACCCCCCGGGACAGTTCGAGTGAACACTGAAGCTTTCTTT
J: TRBJ1-1; V: TRBV7-9; size: few; length: 14; D: -; CDR3: CASSRGGPDTEAFF; DNA: TGTGCCAGCAGCCGGGGGGGCCCGGACACTGAAGCTTTCTTT
J: TRBJ1-2; V: TRBV20-1; size: -; length: 11; D: -; CDR3: CSATDSYGYTF; DNA: TGCAGTGCTACGGACAGCTATGGCTACACCTTC
J: TRBJ1-1; V: TRBV25-1; size: -; length: 12; D: -; CDR3: CASSEGLTEAFF; DNA: TGTGCCAGCAGTGAAGGGCTCACTGAAGCTTTCTTT
J: TRBJ1-1; V: TRBV29-1; size: -; length: 11; D: -; CDR3: CSVGPGGGAFF; DNA: TGCAGCGTTGGACCGGGAGGTGGGGCTTTCTTT
J: TRBJ2-2; V: TRBV6-5; size: -; length: 15; D: TRBD1; CDR3: CASRGQGAFTGELFF; DNA: TGTGCCAGCAGAGGACAGGGGGCGTTCACCGGGGAGCTGTTTTTT
J: TRBJ2-5; V: TRBV2; size: -; length: 12; D: -; CDR3: CASSAGLETQYF; DNA: TGTGCCAGCAGTGCAGGGTTGGAGACCCAGTACTTC
J: TRBJ2-3; V: TRBV5-1; size: -; length: 14; D: -; CDR3: CASSFSAGTDTQYF; DNA: TGCGCCAGCAGCTTTTCTGCGGGCACAGATACGCAGTATTTT
J: TRBJ2-2; V: TRBV4-2; size: -; length: 14; D: -; CDR3: CASSAGPPPGELFF; DNA: TGTGCCAGCAGCGCGGGACCCCCCCCTGGGGAGCTGTTTTTT
J: TRBJ1-6; V: TRBV4-1; size: few; length: 17; D: -; CDR3: CASSQDSERSFHSPLHF; DNA: TGCGCCAGCAGCCAAGATAGTGAGAGATCGTTCCATTCACCCCTCCACTTT
J: TRBJ1-1; V: TRBV6-5; size: -; length: 13; D: -; CDR3: CASSRTGGTEAFF; DNA: TGTGCCAGCAGTCGAACGGGGGGAACTGAAGCTTTCTTT
J: TRBJ1-2; V: TRBV6-5; size: -; length: 15; D: -; CDR3: CASSYSDLSGYGYTF; DNA: TGTGCCAGCAGTTACTCCGACCTGTCGGGCTATGGCTACACCTTC
J: TRBJ1-2; V: TRBV6-5; size: -; length: 13; D: -; CDR3: CASIKGPSYGYTF; DNA: TGTGCCAGCATTAAGGGGCCGAGCTATGGCTACACCTTC
J: TRBJ1-6; V: TRBV14; size: -; length: 14; D: -; CDR3: CASSQERGRSPLHF; DNA: TGTGCCAGCAGCCAAGAAAGGGGAAGGTCACCCCTCCACTTT
J: TRBJ1-1; V: TRBV30; size: -; length: 14; D: TRBD1; CDR3: CACLKQGSSTEAFF; DNA: TGTGCCTGCCTGAAACAGGGGTCGAGCACTGAAGCTTTCTTT
J: TRBJ2-5; V: TRBV4-1; size: -; length: 13; D: -; CDR3: CASSQRLTGRQYF; DNA: TGCGCCAGCAGCCAGCGGCTCACGGGTCGGCAGTACTTC
J: TRBJ2-7; V: TRBV18; size: -; length: 14; D: -; CDR3: CASSPGEVRHEQYF; DNA: TGTGCCAGCTCACCGGGAGAGGTACGACACGAGCAGTACTTC
J: TRBJ1-2; V: TRBV19; size: -; length: 15; D: TRBD1; CDR3: CASSERDRAYYGYTF; DNA: TGTGCCAGTAGTGAACGGGACAGGGCTTACTATGGCTACACCTTC
J: TRBJ2-1; V: TRBV12-3/TRBV12-4; size: -; length: 13; D: TRBD1; CDR3: CASILVAGGEQFF; DNA: TGTGCCAGCATCCTGGTGGCAGGGGGAGAGCAGTTCTTC
J: TRBJ2-7; V: TRBV3-1/TRBV3-2; size: -; length: 15; D: -; CDR3: CASSHRGGVSYEQYF; DNA: TGTGCCAGCAGCCATAGGGGGGGGGTCTCCTACGAGCAGTACTTC
J: TRBJ2-7; V: TRBV25-1; size: -; length: 14; D: -; CDR3: CASSVNPLSYEQYF; DNA: TGTGCCAGCAGTGTCAACCCTCTTAGCTACGAGCAGTACTTC
J: TRBJ2-3; V: TRBV10-1; size: -; length: 14; D: TRBD1; CDR3: CASSGQGAADTQYF; DNA: TGCGCCAGCAGCGGACAGGGGGCGGCAGATACGCAGTATTTT
J: TRBJ2-5; V: TRBV7-2; size: -; length: 15; D: TRBD2; CDR3: CASLGLAGAHQTQYF; DNA: TGTGCCAGCTTGGGACTAGCGGGGGCCCACCAGACCCAGTACTTC
J: TRBJ1-5; V: TRBV3-1/TRBV3-2; size: -; length: 14; D: TRBD1; CDR3: CASSQDRGRQPQHF; DNA: TGTGCCAGCAGCCAAGACAGGGGGCGTCAGCCCCAGCATTTT
J: TRBJ1-6; V: TRBV27; size: -; length: 12; D: -; CDR3: CASQEVGSPLHF; DNA: TGTGCCAGCCAAGAGGTTGGATCACCCCTCCACTTT
J: TRBJ2-2; V: TRBV29-1; size: -; length: 17; D: TRBD2; CDR3: CSVTTSGGTSGSRELFF; DNA: TGCAGCGTCACTACTAGCGGGGGGACCTCGGGGAGTCGTGAGCTGTTTTTT
J: TRBJ1-2; V: TRBV7-8; size: few; length: 13; D: -; CDR3: CASSSAVNYGYTF; DNA: TGTGCCAGCAGCTCCGCGGTTAACTATGGCTACACCTTC
J: TRBJ1-6; V: TRBV27; size: -; length: 17; D: TRBD1; CDR3: CASSLFGTGPPNSPLHF; DNA: TGTGCCAGCAGTTTGTTCGGGACAGGGCCCCCAAATTCACCCCTCCACTTT
J: TRBJ1-4; V: TRBV7-2; size: -; length: 14; D: TRBD1; CDR3: CASSLEGAGEKLFF; DNA: TGTGCCAGCAGCTTAGAGGGGGCAGGGGAAAAACTGTTTTTT